This T cell receptor (beta chain) originates from a study of tumor and adjacent non-tumor tissue in lung cancer. For the study at large: Histology: 12 adenocarcinoma, a couple of squamous cell carcinoma, 1 small cell lung cancer. Patients were aged about 30 to 80, about ten men and roughly 5 women, stage I to III.

TCRbeta libraries were built with three rounds of nested PCR, modified from ARM-PCR. TCRdb reanalysed the multiplex PCR reads using MiXCR and keeps one entry per CDR3 protein. The sample includes about 67,000 distinct CDR3 sequences, approximately 73% of them seen just once. Findings and limits, study-wide: Tumor tissue had significantly higher TCR diversity than normal lung.

On this clonotype: Its specificity is not known. This CDR3 fails to terminate in the conserved phenylalanine or tryptophan, so it likely reflects a read error.

This sample's RNA came from whole unsorted tissue. The normal lung tissue was taken more than 3 cm from the tumor edge. Looked up from germline, CDR1 is SGHAT and CDR2 is FQDESV (reference sequence). The CDR3 runs 13 residues. The sequence derives from a man aged 60 to 69 with non-small cell lung cancer. This rearrangement joins TRBV11-1 to TRBJ1-1, with a possible D match to TRBD1 (5 bases). Sequencing was done on a sample of distant non-tumor lung tissue. As DNA, the CDR3 is TGTGCAAGCAGCTTAGCGCCGGGGGTTGAAGCTTTCTAT. Protein: CASSLAPGVEAFY.